This record covers a single TCR beta chain. Its specificity is unknown. The CDR3 runs to 15 residues. Trimming took off 1 base at V and 7 bases at J, with 13 bases between the two ends. The germline V gene encodes CDR1 MGHDK and CDR2 SYGVNS. Recipients were bled about 28 days pretransplant and at posttransplant days 30, 100, 180. The sample originates from a study of T cell clonotyping in hematopoietic cell transplantation. General study points: Recipient TCR diversity dropped after transplant; expanded clonotypes rose from day 30 to 180. At the given depth, recipient repertoires were over 95% de novo clonotypes. No sorting was done, leaving CD4 and CD8 contributions mixed.

Some clones are missing from TCRdb's copy, which holds only in-frame ones; the method was immunoSEQ multiplex PCR. This table has approximately 11,000 clones, approximately 46% appearing once. The V call is TRBV25-1, the J call TRBJ1-4; D is possibly TRBD1 (6 bases). The sample in question was PBMCs, obtained 30 days after allogeneic stem cell transplant. The TCR sequence derives from a male patient in his forties or fifties who had an allogeneic stem cell transplant from an unrelated donor, so the T cells may come from the graft donor. Some clones in this sample may be carry-over from other donors' samples. The CDR3 loop is CASSEWGRGGEKLFF. For the CDR3, the DNA is TGTGCCAGCAGTGAATGGGGCAGGGGAGGTGAAAAACTGTTTTTT.